This TCR beta chain is drawn from a study of OX40 agonist ivuxolimab in advanced cancers. The data were produced by immunoSEQ multiplex PCR, yet TCRdb's version contains in-frame clones alone and is incomplete. The sample includes 65,000 to 80,000 clones, approximately 87% of them seen just once. With 3 bases removed from V and 3 bases from J, the gap between germline ends came to 8 bases. There are 13 residues in the CDR3. The germline gives CDR1 SGHTA, CDR2 FQGTGA. This clonotype originated in an adult with an advanced solid tumor such as melanoma, head and neck, liver or kidney cancer. This rearrangement joins TRBV7-3 to TRBJ2-5; maybe TRBD2 (6 bases). The sample was CD4+ or CD8+ T cells sorted from blood, taken in a trial of the OX40 agonist ivuxolimab. The CDR3 is CASSFVAEETQYF. The CDR3 bases are TGTGCCAGCAGCTTTGTAGCGGAAGAGACCCAGTACTTC.